The 13 T cell receptor beta chains below come from one sample, sequenced in a study of T-cell reconstitution after alpha-beta-depleted transplantation in children. Preparation of the TCRbeta library involved a method that used unique molecular identifiers. Via MiXCR, TCRdb re-called the PCR reads, giving one row per CDR3 protein. The sample records some 200,000 distinct CDR3 sequences, around 9.6% being singletons. Sample: PBMCs from the stem cell graft donor, taken from the stem cell graft. The receptors derive from a human donor who donated a stem cell graft to a child with acute lymphoblastic leukemia.

This clonotype was counted ten times or more. The V and J genes are TRBV20-1 and TRBJ1-2, with D tentatively TRBD1 (5 bases). The CDR3 extends over 15 amino acids. V lost 0 bases to trimming and J lost 3 bases, with 14 bases between them. CDR1 is DFQATT, CDR2 SNEGSKA, per germline (reference sequence). CDR3 loop: CSAREPGRVHYGYTF. CDR3 DNA sequence: TGCAGTGCTAGAGAGCCGGGCAGGGTGCACTATGGCTACACCTTC.

In its sample, this clonotype was seen many times. The chain links TRBV10-3 to TRBJ2-7, with 7 bases that match TRBD1. Germline V lookup: CDR1 ENHRY, CDR2 SYGVKD. CDR3 length equals 12 residues. The V segment lost 11 bases and the J segment 7 bases; nucleotides outside the gene matches: 11. The CDR3 DNA follows: TGTGCCGCATCGATGACAGGGTATGAGCAGTACTTC. Translating it yields CAASMTGYEQYF.

This clonotype was counted only a few times. This chain connects TRBV29-1 to TRBJ2-3; TRBD2 aligns across 13 bases. The CDR3 is 15 amino acids. Germline assignment: CDR1 SQVTM and CDR2 ANQGSEA. V shed 7 bases and J 2 bases; nucleotides not matched to a gene: 6. CDR3: CSAQTSGGPTDTQYF. CDR3 bases: TGCAGCGCCCAGACTAGCGGGGGGCCCACAGATACGCAGTATTTT.

In its sample, this clonotype was seen many times. The V call is TRBV12-3 or TRBV12-4, the J call TRBJ2-3; D may be TRBD1 (6 bases). The CDR3 length is 15 residues. V dropped 4 bases and J dropped 0 bases, with 11 bases sitting between them. Here the CDR3 reads CASSSDSASTDTQYF. The CDR3 DNA reads TGTGCCAGCAGTTCGGACAGTGCTAGCACAGATACGCAGTATTTT.

This chain links TRBV12-3 or TRBV12-4 with TRBJ2-3; 16 nucleotides match TRBD2. This CDR3 contains 17 residues. Trimming removed 6 bases from V and 6 bases from J; junction bases left unmatched: 9. CDR3 region: CASSLAGTSGGADTQYF. The CDR3 bases are TGTGCCAGCAGCCTCGCCGGGACTAGCGGGGGGGCGGATACGCAGTATTTT.

This clonotype came up a few times. This chain links TRBV30 with TRBJ2-3; D is possibly TRBD2 (5 bases). Germline V gives CDR1 GTSNPN, CDR2 SVGIG (reference sequence). Trimming removed 0 bases from V and 1 base from J, with 14 bases in between. This CDR3 region has 16 residues. CDR3 region: CAWSVLASRGTDTQYF. In DNA form, the CDR3 reads TGTGCCTGGAGTGTACTCGCTAGCCGAGGCACAGATACGCAGTATTTT.

The chain links TRBV5-1 to TRBJ2-5, with 11 bases lining up with TRBD1. The V gene's germline CDR1 is SGHRS and CDR2 YFSETQ. The V and J ends lost 0 bases and 1 base, in that order; junction bases with no gene match: 2. The CDR3 extends over 16 amino acids. The chain's CDR3 is CASSLGTGGSQETQYF. The CDR3 nucleotides are TGCGCCAGCAGCTTGGGGACAGGGGGCTCCCAAGAGACCCAGTACTTC.

This clonotype showed up many times. The chain carries TRBV5-1 and TRBJ2-5; the D gene is possibly TRBD2 (5 bases). There are 13 residues in the CDR3. Per germline, CDR1 SGHRS and CDR2 YFSETQ. Trimming removed 5 bases from V and 1 base from J, with 9 bases in between. CDR3 sequence: CASRRLFQETQYF. CDR3 DNA: TGCGCCAGCAGGCGACTATTCCAAGAGACCCAGTACTTC.

In this sample, this clonotype turned up many times. The V and J genes are TRBV6-4 and TRBJ2-3, with 7 bases matching TRBD2. Germline V CDR1 and CDR2: MRHNA, SNTAGT. There are 13 residues in the CDR3. V was pared by 3 bases and J by 6 bases, with 3 bases of the junction left unmatched. CDR3 sequence reads: CASSESGGDTQYF. The CDR3 bases are TGTGCCAGCAGTGAATCGGGAGGTGATACGCAGTATTTT.

This clonotype showed up many times. J is TRBJ2-5 and V is TRBV7-9; D uncertain. The CDR3 length is 13 residues. The V and J ends lost 7 bases and 2 bases respectively, with 11 bases between them. Germline loops: CDR1 SEHNR, CDR2 FQNEAQ (reference sequence). The CDR3 loop reads CASTNKPQETQYF. CDR3 DNA: TGTGCCAGCACCAACAAACCTCAAGAGACCCAGTACTTC.

This clonotype was detected ten times or more. The chain employs TRBV20-1 and TRBJ2-7; TRBD2 matches at 7 bases. CDR3 length: 14 residues. The germline gives CDR1 DFQATT, CDR2 SNEGSKA (reference sequence). V shed 3 bases, J shed 4 bases, and the junction held 9 bases outside the gene matches. This CDR3 is CSARLGGLRYEQYF. DNA for the CDR3: TGCAGTGCTAGGCTGGGAGGGTTGAGATACGAGCAGTACTTC.

The chain recombines TRBV10-1 with TRBJ2-3, with TRBD1 matching over 7 bases. V shed 7 bases and J 0 bases; nucleotides not matched to a gene: 10. The CDR3 has 16 residues. Germline CDR1 and CDR2: WNHNN and SYGVQD (reference sequence). This CDR3 reads CASNPGTDYSTDTQYF. The CDR3, as DNA: TGCGCCAGCAATCCCGGGACAGACTATAGCACAGATACGCAGTATTTT.

The chain joins TRBV5-6 to TRBJ1-1, with D tentatively TRBD1 (5 bases). Between the trimmed V and J ends, which lost 8 bases and 5 bases, there was a span of 16 bases. The CDR3 is 13 residues long. Germline CDR1 reads SGHDT; CDR2 reads YYEEEE. In DNA, the CDR3 is TGTGCCAGGAGCACCAGGGTTCGGACTGAAGCTTTCTTT. Amino acids: CARSTRVRTEAFF.